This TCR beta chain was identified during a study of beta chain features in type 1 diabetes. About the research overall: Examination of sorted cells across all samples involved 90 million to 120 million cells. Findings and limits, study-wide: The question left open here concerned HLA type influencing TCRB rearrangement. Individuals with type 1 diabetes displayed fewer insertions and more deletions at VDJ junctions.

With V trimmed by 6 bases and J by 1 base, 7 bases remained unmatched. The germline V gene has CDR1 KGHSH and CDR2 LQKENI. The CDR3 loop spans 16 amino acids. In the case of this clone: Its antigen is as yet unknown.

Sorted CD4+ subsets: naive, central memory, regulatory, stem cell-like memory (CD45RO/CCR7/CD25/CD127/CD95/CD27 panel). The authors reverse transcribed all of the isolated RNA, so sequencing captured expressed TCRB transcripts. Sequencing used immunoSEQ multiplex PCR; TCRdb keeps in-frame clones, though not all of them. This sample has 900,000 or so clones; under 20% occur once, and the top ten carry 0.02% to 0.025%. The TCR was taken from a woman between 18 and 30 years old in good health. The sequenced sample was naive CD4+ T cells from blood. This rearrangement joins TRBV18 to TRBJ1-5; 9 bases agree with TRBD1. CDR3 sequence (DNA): TGTGCCAGCTCGTCAGCCGGGACAGGGAGCAATCAGCCCCAGCATTTT. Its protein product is CASSSAGTGSNQPQHF.